This T cell receptor (beta chain) is drawn from a study of cytomegalovirus exposure and HLA in healthy donors (dated by TCRdb to the late 2010s). About the full investigation: An earlier analysis of about 560 of the donors reported 276 Gb of sequence data and around 100 million unique TCR beta sequences obtained from around 190 million T cells. The study profiled the T cell repertoires of hundreds of subjects by immunosequencing and related them to cytomegalovirus serostatus. High-throughput TCR immunosequencing, statistical association of individual TCRs with disease status, and machine learning were combined to predict cytomegalovirus infection status. Genome-wide SNP genotypes for about three fifths of the roughly 700 donors were used in a later genetic analysis, which treated that subset as a discovery cohort. Along with the approximately 700-subject first cohort, a separate validation cohort of over 90 different subjects was used. About 330 gigabases of sequencing data and approximately 92 million unique TCR sequences made up an early release that covered about 640 HLA-typed donors. Among the roughly 400 genotyped donors, about 85% belonged to the genetic ancestry cluster associated with self-reported Caucasian donors. The number of donors typed differed by locus, with 629-630 for A, B, C, DRB1 and DQB1, around 500 for DQA1, approximately 580 for DPA1, and 472 for DPB1. Class I and class II HLA loci were covered by the typing at four-digit resolution. To decide whether each TCR beta V gene segment behaved as functional or pseudogenic, an earlier analysis of some 600 of the donors relied on high-throughput TCR beta sequencing. Every repertoire in the discovery cohort had been generated on one and the same sequencing platform. Rather than using new phenotypic data, the later analysis identified candidate immune exposures from TCR beta sequences and from how often those sequences occurred across donors. The study was designed to test whether signatures of past pathogen exposure could be identified by cataloging public T cell receptors. In a later analysis, previously published TCR beta repertoires from some 640 donors were re-analyzed and high-resolution HLA genotyping was added so that TCR occurrence patterns could be studied. Four to six DR-DQ haplotypes were handled as single units for association and clustering because linkage in the cohort was strong. Among about 360 genotyped donors of the cohort, an average of approximately 230,000 unique TCR beta nucleotide sequences were sequenced per donor, 15% to 20% of them non-productive. Donor age, sex, ethnicity and CMV serostatus were compiled together with the repertoire data. General conclusions and limits of the study: The earlier analysis of almost 600 of the donors excluded seventeen rarely observed V segments, including chromosome 9 orphons, because counts were too low. Compared with equally common non-associated chains, HLA-associated TCR beta chains in a later analysis were more clonally expanded and had lower generation probabilities. Most TCR sequences were seen in very few donors, while some public TCRs were found in many individuals. It was suggested by the authors that the approach could potentially be generalized to other disease states and immunological phenotypes. A further reported finding was that TCR beta sequences accurately predicted the HLA-A and HLA-B alleles for most subjects in the first cohort. In this cohort, only TCR beta chains were sequenced, and detectable features were limited by the absence of alpha or paired-chain data. At a false discovery rate of 0.05, a later analysis linked under 20,000 TCR beta sequences to specific HLA alleles. Some IMGT-functional V segments, including TRBV6-2 and TRBV6-3, could not be told apart with the 87-base-pair reads, so those segments were excluded. Several of the top co-occurrence clusters appeared to be linked to parvovirus B19, influenza, CMV and Epstein-Barr virus, according to a later analysis. A total of about 180 TCR beta chains were listed by the study as associated with cytomegalovirus. In an earlier analysis of about 550 of the donors, most TCR beta V segments were observed in productive rearrangements about 90% or about 30% of the time, broadly matching IMGT annotations. The only immune exposure information available for the cohort was CMV serostatus. Sequencing depth was assumed to be roughly uniform across donors in the presence/absence analyses, though that assumption may not hold. In both the original and validation cohorts, the classifier was reported to diagnose cytomegalovirus status with high specificity and sensitivity. Assigning TCR associations to individual alleles was difficult when HLA alleles, especially DR and DQ, strongly co-occurred. The sequencing pipeline was judged likely to have produced a cluster of highly shared sequence variants as a technical artifact. V-gene and J-gene trimming of TCR beta chains was associated with a missense DCLRE1C variant in a later genetic analysis, and the association was replicated in an independent cohort. Linkage disequilibrium might explain the correlated functional status among segregating V segments, but an unknown experimental factor could not be ruled out. Compared with the approximately 700-donor mean, donors in an Asian-associated ancestry cluster had fewer N-insertions in productive TCRs, according to a later genetic analysis. Three of the identified cytomegalovirus-associated TCR beta chains were confirmed in vitro to be specific for cytomegalovirus antigens. Because HLA typing was missing for some donors at each locus, association tests included only the typed subset. A later analysis found that most CMV-associated TCR beta chains appeared HLA-restricted, with HLA associations seemingly driven largely by CMV exposure. A later analysis found that TCR association rates varied across HLA loci, with DRB1 alleles showing the most associated TCRs and HLA-C alleles the fewest.

At the junction V is shortened by 2 bases and J by 7 bases, with 14 bases in between. Inclusive of the bounding cysteine and phenylalanine, the CDR3 is 15 residues long. Here the CDR3 DNA is all that survives: 45 bases in frame from base 1. The cohort comprised several hundred healthy bone marrow donors. At the time of sampling, every cohort member was nominally healthy, though immune exposures that went unrecorded were likely present. The donor was CMV seronegative and was included in the group of a few hundred seronegative cohort members. Every donor gave a peripheral blood sample, and the peripheral blood mononuclear cells from that sample were used for TCR beta sequencing. The Qiagen DNeasy Blood Extraction Kit was used to extract genomic DNA from the blood cell samples. Notes on this clone: Its binding antigen is unknown. The input lacks base qualities; no much larger clone sits a single base away.

The library was built by means of the immunoSEQ multiplex PCR assay. For the multiplex PCR, a mixture combining 60 forward primers for TCR Vbeta segments and 13 reverse primers for TCR Jbeta segments was used. Amplification of the CDR3 region of rearranged TCR beta genes was performed with a multiplex PCR assay on genomic DNA. On the Illumina HiSeq System, the amplified TCR beta libraries were sequenced as 87-base-pair reads. Regarding the original processing steps: A later analysis tallied tens of millions of unique TCR beta chains across the approximately 670 repertoires, and some 10 million of those chains were shared by two or more donors. Raw reads were error-corrected and collapsed into unique sequences by a nearest-neighbor algorithm in which closely related sequences were merged to remove PCR and sequencing errors. CDR3 sequences were aligned to IMGT reference sequences to assign V, D and J gene segments. For a sequence to be retained, at least a six-nucleotide match to both a V gene segment and a J gene segment was required. Rearrangements were called productive when the CDR3 lacked stop codons and stayed in frame with V and J; all others were non-productive. Following IMGT convention, CDR3 was defined as the stretch from the second conserved V-encoded cysteine to the conserved J-encoded phenylalanine. In an earlier analysis of some 550 of the donors, sequences lacking an unambiguous match to a single V gene segment were excluded. In an earlier analysis of some 590 of the donors, V segments were called functional above 56.7% productive rearrangements and were called segregating when the between-donor standard deviation exceeded 5%. A statistical classification framework was built to diagnose cytomegalovirus status from the catalog of TCR beta chain sequences. V and J gene assignment, in a later analysis, came from comparing TCR nucleotide sequences with IMGT/GENE-DB human TR gene sequences. The TCRdist pipeline was used in a later analysis to assign CDR3 sequences and most-parsimonious VDJ recombination scenarios. In a later analysis, each TCR beta chain was defined by its CDR3 amino acid sequence together with its V-gene family, and reads lacking a unique V-gene family were excluded. In a later analysis, 500 to 650 highly shared, low-generation-probability nucleotide sequences were removed to address suspected cross-contamination and a sequencing artifact. A later analysis calculated a clonal expansion index for each public chain from normalized within-repertoire ranks of inferred template counts. In a later analysis, generation probabilities were computed with a VDJ recombination model fitted to out-of-frame rearrangements, and the resulting probabilities were checked against IGoR. A later analysis scored TCR-TCR, TCR-HLA and TCR-CMV co-occurrence with hypergeometric tests, applying a repertoire-size bias correction to TCR pairs. In a later analysis, false discovery rates were estimated by permuting HLA or CMV assignments 20 times. A later analysis grouped co-occurring TCRs with DBSCAN, adding TCRdist sequence similarity when clustering within HLA-allele-positive subsets. Repertoires with fewer than 30,000 or more than 120,000 public chains were left out of co-occurrence clustering, as were a handful of repertoires with anomalous nucleotide sharing. Entries here come from immuneACCESS through TCRdb and include only in-frame sequences with V and J called. Some clones fail to appear in such tables; in the studies checked, an unresolved V gene covers under half of the shortfall, and the cause of the remainder is unknown. V, J and clone size were drawn from that table, and D and trimming were deduced from the DNA. This sample has 150,000 to 200,000 clones in its table, and about three quarters of those were observed once. The ten largest clonotypes hold roughly 1.1% of the sample.

The chain couples TRBV23-1 to TRBJ2-2, with no reliable assignment of the D segment. TRBV23-1 is filed as an ORF, its function uncertain. This TCR was recovered from a woman aged 40 to 50 in good health and CMV-seronegative. Specimen: PBMCs. The CDR3 sequence is CASSQRSPGIGELFF. In nucleotides, the sequence is TGCGCCAGCAGTCAACGGAGTCCTGGCATCGGGGAGCTGTTTTTT.